A single sample is the source of the 32 T cell receptor beta chains below, sequenced in a study of metastatic and nonmetastatic thyroid tumors. TCRdb re-called clones via MiXCR from the PCR reads. This repertoire shows over 55,000 clones, 25% to 30% found once; its top ten account for about 16%. Patients were all untreated before their thyroid surgery. The sequencing sample was made of blood. The receptors stem from a female donor with papillary thyroid cancer or a benign thyroid nodule (not recorded which). Some clones in this sample may be carry-over from other donors' samples.

The chain carries TRBV20-1 and TRBJ1-2; 8 nucleotides align to TRBD1. CDR1 and CDR2 (germline): DFQATT, SNEGSKA (reference sequence). After removal of 5 bases from V and 2 bases from J, the junction contained 7 bases not matched to a gene. The CDR3 loop spans 14 amino acids. The CDR3 DNA reads as TGCAGTGCTTTCAGACAGGGGATAAACTATGGCTACACCTTC. Translation gives CSAFRQGINYGYTF.

This clone was detected only a few times. V is TRBV6-2 or TRBV6-3 and J is TRBJ2-1, with D possibly TRBD2 on 6 matching bases. V lost 5 bases, J lost 9 bases, and 14 bases lay in between. This CDR3 has 13 residues. CDR1 MNHEY and CDR2 SVGEGT come from the germline V gene. In DNA form, the CDR3 reads TGTGCCAGCAGTACGGGACTCCCTTCTGAGCAGTTCTTC. This gives the protein CASSTGLPSEQFF.

This clone was seen more than once but under ten times. The chain has TRBV2 and TRBJ2-3, with 10 bases that match TRBD2. This CDR3 spans 15 amino acids. V lost 5 bases, J lost 8 bases, and 10 bases stayed unmatched. Per germline, CDR1 SNHLY and CDR2 FYNNEI. CDR3 loop: CASSLQRGGQGTQYF. In nucleotides, the CDR3 is TGTGCCAGCAGTCTCCAGCGGGGGGGCCAGGGTACGCAGTATTTT.

The chain employs TRBV20-1 and TRBJ1-1; D unclear. Germline CDR1 reads DFQATT; CDR2 reads SNEGSKA (reference sequence). This CDR3 is 12 amino acids long. Trimming shortened V by 0 bases and J by 1 base, and 3 bases separated the two germline ends. The CDR3 DNA follows: TGCAGTGCTAGAGAACCGAACACTGAAGCTTTCTTT. This encodes CSAREPNTEAFF.

The chain couples TRBV28 to TRBJ1-5, with D possibly being TRBD1 (6 bases). V was clipped by 4 bases and J by 3 bases, with 19 bases between them. Germline lookup yields CDR1 MDHEN and CDR2 SYDVKM. The CDR3 sequence is 17 residues long. The CDR3: CASSWSEGEWDNQPQHF. CDR3 bases: TGTGCCAGCAGTTGGTCTGAGGGGGAGTGGGACAATCAGCCCCAGCATTTT.

The gene calls are TRBV5-1 and TRBJ2-1; D ambiguous. This CDR3 has 13 amino acids. From germline, CDR1 is SGHRS and CDR2 YFSETQ. Trimming removed 3 bases at V and 4 bases at J, with 8 bases between. CDR3 DNA: TGCGCCAGCAGCTACCTGGGTTACAATGAGCAGTTCTTC. Residues: CASSYLGYNEQFF.

The sample holds a few counts of this clone. The CDR3 sequence: CASSLAVGSTEAFF. CDR3 nucleotide sequence: TGTGCCAGCAGTTTGGCCGTGGGAAGTACTGAAGCTTTCTTT. The gene calls are TRBV12-3 or TRBV12-4 and TRBJ1-1; the D is unclear. The CDR3 totals 14 residues. V lost 3 bases and J lost 5, with 13 bases in between.

The chain employs TRBV19 and TRBJ2-2; 10 bases map to TRBD2. CDR3 length: 18 amino acids. V shed 3 bases and J 3 bases; nucleotides not matched to a gene: 10. The germline V gene encodes CDR1 LNHDA and CDR2 SQIVND (reference sequence). Here the CDR3 reads CASSIRKREGRDTGELFF. For the CDR3, the DNA is TGTGCCAGTAGTATTCGAAAGCGGGAGGGCCGGGACACCGGGGAGCTGTTTTTT.

A few counts support this clone. The chain joins TRBV6-5 to TRBJ1-5, with D unclear. The V and J ends lost 4 bases and 4 bases respectively, with 11 bases between them. The CDR3 contains 14 residues. CDR1 and CDR2 from the germline V gene are MNHEY and SVGAGI. As DNA, the CDR3 is TGTGCCAGCAGTTGGTGGCAGACAAATCAGCCCCAGCATTTT. Protein product: CASSWWQTNQPQHF.

This clone was recorded at least ten times. The rearrangement uses TRBV2 and TRBJ2-1, with a possible D match to TRBD2 (6 bases). The CDR3 extends over 16 amino acids. Trimming cost V 8 bases and J 6 bases, with 23 bases left between them. Germline CDR1 and CDR2: SNHLY and FYNNEI. CDR3 sequence reads: CASVGREDRAGNEQFF. As DNA, the CDR3 is TGTGCCAGCGTCGGTAGGGAAGATCGAGCGGGCAATGAGCAGTTCTTC.

This sequence joins TRBV5-1 and TRBJ2-7, with 7 bases lining up with TRBD2. The junction had 5 bases not matched to a gene; V was cut back by 3 bases and J by 2 bases. Germline assignment: CDR1 SGHRS and CDR2 YFSETQ. The CDR3 loop spans 14 amino acids. Written as DNA, the CDR3 is TGCGCCAGCAGCTCCGCGGGAGTACCCTACGAGCAGTACTTC. Translation gives CASSSAGVPYEQYF.

This clone has just a few counts. The chain combines TRBV6-9 with TRBJ2-2, with D hard to call. Trimming took 5 bases from V and 4 from J, leaving 5 bases between them. The CDR3 runs 12 residues. Germline V gene lookup returns CDR1 MNHGY and CDR2 SVAAGI. The CDR3 spells CASSLFTGELFF. As DNA, the CDR3 is TGTGCCAGCAGTCTATTCACCGGGGAGCTGTTTTTT.

This chain connects TRBV20-1 to TRBJ2-3; 7 positions agree with TRBD2. There are 14 residues in the CDR3. The V segment lost 3 bases and the J segment 3 bases; nucleotides outside the gene matches: 6. Per the germline V gene, CDR1 is DFQATT and CDR2 is SNEGSKA (reference sequence). CDR3 loop: CSASAGVTTDTQYF. The CDR3 DNA reads as TGCAGTGCTAGTGCGGGAGTGACAACAGATACGCAGTATTTT.

This clone was observed a handful of times. The V gene is TRBV6-4, the J gene TRBJ1-6, with 7 bases that match TRBD1. Germline CDR1 reads MRHNA; CDR2 reads SNTAGT. CDR3 size: 14 residues. V was pared by 6 bases and J by 8 bases, with 7 bases of the junction left unmatched. Here the CDR3 DNA reads TGTGCCAGCAGCTCGACAGGGTGGGATTCACCCCTCCACTTT. Translated: CASSSTGWDSPLHF.

This clone has just a few counts. The V gene is TRBV19, the J gene TRBJ2-2; no definite D call. The V end lost 5 bases, the J end lost 0 bases, and 10 bases lay between the germline ends. CDR1 is LNHDA, CDR2 SQIVND, per germline (reference sequence). The CDR3 runs 15 residues. DNA of the CDR3: TGTGCCAGTAGTGGGGTAGCTTCGAACACCGGGGAGCTGTTTTTT. As protein: CASSGVASNTGELFF.

This chain uses TRBV20-1 with TRBJ1-6; D is ambiguous. The length of the CDR3 is 14 residues. Germline CDR1 reads DFQATT; CDR2 reads SNEGSKA (reference sequence). V dropped 1 base and J dropped 8 bases, with 12 bases sitting between them. CDR3 loop: CSARGLGWDSPLHF. The CDR3 region has the DNA TGCAGTGCTAGAGGGCTGGGTTGGGATTCACCCCTCCACTTT.

This chain links TRBV11-2 with TRBJ1-6; D perhaps matches TRBD1 (5 bases). In germline, CDR1 is SGHAT, CDR2 FQNNGV. The ends were cut back, 6 bases at V and 3 bases at J, with 6 bases in the middle. This CDR3 spans 13 amino acids. The CDR3 loop is CASSRGYNSPLHF. CDR3 nucleotides: TGTGCCAGCAGTAGGGGCTATAATTCACCCCTCCACTTT.

The chain uses TRBV27 and TRBJ2-7; the match to TRBD2 covers 9 bases. CDR1 is MNHEY, CDR2 SMNVEV, per germline (reference sequence). The CDR3 runs 14 residues. V dropped 5 bases and J dropped 2; count of bases not matched to a gene: 4. The CDR3 here is CASSVLAGPYEQYF. In DNA, the CDR3 is TGTGCCAGCAGTGTACTAGCGGGCCCCTACGAGCAGTACTTC.

The chain couples TRBV18 to TRBJ1-5, with 7 bases identical to TRBD1. Germline V gene sequence: CDR1 KGHSH, CDR2 LQKENI. The CDR3 sequence is 14 residues long. V lost 3 bases, J lost 5 bases, and 4 bases stayed unmatched. The CDR3 DNA reads as TGTGCCAGCTCACCCGGCACAGGGGATCAGCCCCAGCATTTT. The encoded protein is CASSPGTGDQPQHF.

J is TRBJ2-3 and V is TRBV7-6; D is unclear. The V end lost 2 bases, the J end lost 0 bases, and 12 bases lay between the germline ends. Per the germline V gene, CDR1 is SGHVS and CDR2 is FNYEAQ. The CDR3 totals 16 residues. CDR3 sequence (DNA): TGTGCCAGCAGCTTAACGGCGGCCCCTAGCACAGATACGCAGTATTTT. This translates into CASSLTAAPSTDTQYF.

This clone was seen more than once but under ten times. CDR3 DNA: TGTGCCAGCAGTTACGGCGGGTTGGAGAATTCACCCCTCCACTTT. Translation: CASSYGGLENSPLHF. The chain links TRBV6-5 to TRBJ1-6, with D unclear. Germline V lookup: CDR1 MNHEY, CDR2 SVGAGI. The V gene lost 2 bases and the J gene lost 7 bases, with 12 bases spanning the gap. The CDR3 extends over 15 amino acids.

A word on this clone: A much larger clone is a single base away; this may be a read error. This chain joins TRBV29-1 and TRBJ1-4; D ambiguous. Germline V gene data show CDR1 as SQVTM and CDR2 as ANQGSEA. With 5 bases removed from V and 6 bases from J, the gap between germline ends came to 7 bases. This CDR3 contains 11 residues. CDR3: CSVHSDEKLFF. The CDR3 DNA reads as TGCAGCGTTCACTCAGATGAAAAACTGTTTTTT.

In its sample, this clone was seen a few times. The V and J genes are TRBV6-1 and TRBJ2-7, with 9 nucleotides matching TRBD1. J gave up 1 base and V 9 bases, and 10 bases lay outside the gene matches. Per the germline V gene, CDR1 is MNHNS and CDR2 is SASEGT. The CDR3 has 15 amino acids. The CDR3 region has the DNA TGTGCCAGTAGCGCGTCCGGGACAGGGTCCTACGAGCAGTACTTC. Its translation: CASSASGTGSYEQYF.

The table lists this clone with a few counts. DNA for the CDR3: TGTGCCAGTAGAGTCGGTAATGGCTACACCTTC. Translation gives CASRVGNGYTF. V usage is TRBV19 and J usage is TRBJ1-2; D not certain. The germline V gene has CDR1 LNHDA and CDR2 SQIVND (reference sequence). V lost 6 bases, J lost 6 bases, and 8 bases lay in between. This CDR3 is 11 amino acids long.

The chain is built from TRBV5-1 and TRBJ2-7; a possible D gene is TRBD2 (5 bases). V shed 1 base and J shed 6 bases, with 17 bases lying between them. From germline, CDR1 is SGHRS and CDR2 YFSETQ. This CDR3 has 15 residues. CDR3 loop: CASSLTDPGFGEQYF. CDR3 in DNA: TGCGCCAGCAGCTTGACAGACCCGGGGTTTGGCGAGCAGTACTTC. Together with reference TRBV5-1 and TRBJ2-7, the CDR3 gives the full variable domain: KAGVTQTPRYLIKTRGQQVTLSCSPISGHRSVSWYQQTPGQGLQFLFEYFSETQRNKGNFPGRFSGRQFSNSRSEMNVSTLELGDSALYLCASSLTDPGFGEQYFGPGTRLTVT.

On this clone: At one of its ends the junction is not consistent with the germline gene, which may arise from a read error. V and J are TRBV7-6 and TRBJ2-1; D uncertain. CDR3 length: 15 amino acids. Germline V gives CDR1 SGHVS, CDR2 FNYEAQ. The CDR3 DNA follows: TGTGCCTGCAGCTCCGCCGGAGCCCGCTACAATGAGCAGTTCTTC. Translated, it gives CACSSAGARYNEQFF.

In its sample, this clone was seen a few times. The junction does not match germline at one end; this may be a read error. The chain is built from TRBV28 and TRBJ2-7; TRBD2 matches 10 bases. In germline, CDR1 is MDHEN, CDR2 SYDVKM. CDR3 length: 15 amino acids. The CDR3 loop is CAISSTSGATYEQYF. The CDR3 nucleotides are TGTGCCATCAGTTCTACTAGCGGGGCAACCTACGAGCAGTACTTC.

This clone was found a few times. The rearrangement links TRBV6-2 or TRBV6-3 to TRBJ2-2; the D is unclear. Germline V lookup: CDR1 MNHEY, CDR2 SVGEGT. The CDR3 covers 14 residues. The germline V and J ends were trimmed by 0 bases and 7 bases, with 9 bases remaining between them. In DNA form, the CDR3 reads TGTGCCAGCAGTTACTCCAATAGGTTCGGGGAGCTGTTTTTT. Protein sequence: CASSYSNRFGELFF.

This clone was seen a handful of times. The rearrangement joins TRBV28 to TRBJ2-7; a weak D match, TRBD2 (5 bases). Germline CDR1 MDHEN, CDR2 SYDVKM. This CDR3 region has 15 residues. Trimming cost V 5 bases and J 3 bases, with 17 bases left between them. The DNA for the CDR3 is TGTGCCAGCAGTCCGGGCGGGCGGATTAACTACGAGCAGTACTTC. Its protein product is CASSPGGRINYEQYF.

This clone was seen just once. The rearrangement uses TRBV11-3 and TRBJ2-7, with 7 bases lining up with TRBD1. There are 15 residues in the CDR3. Germline assignment: CDR1 SGHNT and CDR2 YENEEA. J gave up 2 bases and V 4 bases, and 8 bases lay outside the gene matches. The CDR3 here is CASSSGRDSTYEQYF. CDR3 coding DNA: TGTGCCAGCAGCTCGGGCCGGGACAGCACCTACGAGCAGTACTTC.

This clone turned up a few times. The J gene is TRBJ2-7, the V gene TRBV28, with 10 bases that match TRBD2. V shed 4 bases, J shed 0 bases, and the junction held 6 bases outside the gene matches. The CDR3 sequence is 16 residues long. The germline V gene encodes CDR1 MDHEN and CDR2 SYDVKM. CDR3 sequence (DNA): TGTGCCAGCAGTTCTCCCAGGACTAGCGGCTCCTACGAGCAGTACTTC. Translated, it gives CASSSPRTSGSYEQYF.

This sequence joins TRBV28 and TRBJ2-1; 12 nucleotides line up with TRBD2. This CDR3 contains 17 residues. The V gene's germline CDR1 is MDHEN and CDR2 SYDVKM. V dropped 5 bases and J dropped 0; count of bases not matched to a gene: 5. For the CDR3, the DNA is TGTGCCAGCAGTGGACTAGCGGGGAGAAGCTCCTACAATGAGCAGTTCTTC. Encoded protein: CASSGLAGRSSYNEQFF.